The 11 T cell receptor beta chains below all came from one sample that was sequenced in a study of blood T cell repertoires in COVID-19. The assay was immunoSEQ multiplex PCR, and TCRdb's table has in-frame clones only and misses some. Of about 180,000 clones in the sample, approximately 85% are singletons; the top ten hold roughly 3%. The source material was peripheral blood. The receptors here all came from a man in his fifties or sixties with acute or convalescent COVID-19.

This chain uses TRBV9 with TRBJ1-3; TRBD1 matches at 7 bases. Germline V gives CDR1 SGDLS, CDR2 YYNGEE. This CDR3 is built from 15 residues. Trimming removed 1 base from V and 1 base from J; junction bases left unmatched: 2. In DNA form, the CDR3 reads TGTGCCAGCAGCGTACAGGGGGTATCTGGAAACACCATATATTTT. It specifies CASSVQGVSGNTIYF.

CDR3 sequence reads: CASSESGRLNEQYF. CDR3 in DNA: TGCGCCAGCAGTGAAAGCGGGAGGTTAAACGAGCAGTACTTC. This rearrangement joins TRBV10-1 to TRBJ2-7; 9 positions match TRBD2. Germline V gene sequence: CDR1 WNHNN, CDR2 SYGVQD (reference sequence). The CDR3 extends over 14 amino acids. The V and J ends lost 3 bases and 5 bases, in that order; junction bases with no gene match: 5.

This clone was seen only a few times. V is TRBV28 and J is TRBJ2-7; TRBD2 matches 9 bases. This CDR3 spans 17 amino acids. Germline CDR1 and CDR2: MDHEN and SYDVKM. V was clipped by 8 bases and J by 1 base; unmatched bases: 15. CDR3 coding DNA: TGTGCCAGCGGGCCGGGCAAGCGGGAGGTACCGTCCTACGAGCAGTACTTC. It is translated as CASGPGKREVPSYEQYF.

This clone occurred a few times. The V and J genes are TRBV27 and TRBJ2-1, with D possibly TRBD1 on 6 matching bases. V shed 4 bases and J shed 2 bases, with 21 bases lying between them. Per the germline V gene, CDR1 is MNHEY and CDR2 is SMNVEV (reference sequence). The CDR3 runs 18 residues. CDR3 nucleotide sequence: TGTGCCAGCAGTTCCGCTCGTTGGGGGACACAGCCCTACAATGAGCAGTTCTTC. Translating it yields CASSSARWGTQPYNEQFF.

This sequence joins TRBV7-3 and TRBJ1-2, with 7 bases aligning to TRBD1. Germline values: CDR1 SGHTA, CDR2 FQGTGA. V lost 0 bases to trimming and J lost 6 bases; unmatched junction nucleotides: 4. This CDR3 comprises 14 residues. The CDR3 sequence is CASSLTGTEDGYTF. For the CDR3, the DNA is TGTGCCAGCAGCTTAACTGGGACAGAAGATGGCTACACCTTC.

This chain joins TRBV3-1 (or the pseudogene TRBV3-2) and TRBJ2-4; TRBD1 is a possible D gene (6 bases). Trimming left V 4 bases short and J 0 bases short, with 10 bases between. The germline gives CDR1 LGHDT, CDR2 YNNKEL (reference sequence). The CDR3 is made up of 15 amino acids. The CDR3 here is CASSLQGLAKNIQYF. The DNA of the CDR3 is TGTGCCAGCAGCCTACAGGGTTTAGCCAAAAACATTCAGTACTTC.

CDR3 nucleotide sequence: TGTGCCAGTAGTACCGACAGGGGTTTAGGTCAGCCCCAGCATTTT. This codes for CASSTDRGLGQPQHF. The rearrangement links TRBV19 to TRBJ1-5, with TRBD1 matching 8 bases. The length of the CDR3 is 15 residues. Germline V gives CDR1 LNHDA, CDR2 SQIVND (reference sequence). Trimming took 4 bases from V and 6 from J; bases not matched to a gene: 8.

In its sample, this clone was seen a few times. The V and J genes are TRBV5-1 and TRBJ2-1, with D perhaps TRBD2 (6 bases). This CDR3 spans 15 amino acids. Germline V CDR1 and CDR2: SGHRS, YFSETQ. Deletions cut 0 bases from V and 0 bases from J, with 7 bases between. CDR3 DNA: TGCGCCAGCAGCTTGGGCGGGGACTCCTACAATGAGCAGTTCTTC. This translates into CASSLGGDSYNEQFF. Full variable domain (remainder filled in from reference TRBV5-1 and TRBJ2-1): KAGVTQTPRYLIKTRGQQVTLSCSPISGHRSVSWYQQTPGQGLQFLFEYFSETQRNKGNFPGRFSGRQFSNSRSEMNVSTLELGDSALYLCASSLGGDSYNEQFFGPGTRLTVL.

This clone came up once. The chain links TRBV28 to TRBJ2-7; 7 bases are a match to TRBD2. CDR3 length equals 16 residues. The trim removed 6 bases at V and 0 bases at J, leaving 11 bases unmatched. Germline-derived CDR1 and CDR2 are MDHEN and SYDVKM. The CDR3 DNA reads as TGTGCCAGCAGCTTCCCTACTAGCGAAAACTCCTACGAGCAGTACTTC. The encoded protein is CASSFPTSENSYEQYF.

DNA of the CDR3: TGTGCCAGCAGCCCCCAACAGGATCCCACTGAAGCTTTCTTT. Encoded protein: CASSPQQDPTEAFF. The chain joins TRBV7-9 to TRBJ1-1, with D perhaps TRBD1 (5 bases). The germline V and J ends were trimmed by 5 bases and 4 bases, with 14 bases remaining between them. This CDR3 has 14 amino acids. Germline CDR1 reads SEHNR; CDR2 reads FQNEAQ (reference sequence).

The V call is TRBV4-3, the J call TRBJ1-1; D might be TRBD1 (5 bases). The CDR3 extends over 19 amino acids. In germline, CDR1 is LGHNA, CDR2 YSLEER. Trimming took 0 bases from V and 1 from J, leaving 21 bases between them. CDR3 sequence reads: CASSQDMGGGTRRNTEAFF. The CDR3 DNA reads as TGCGCCAGCAGCCAAGATATGGGGGGAGGTACACGGAGGAACACTGAAGCTTTCTTT.